Listed below are T cell receptor beta chains from one sample, sequenced in a study of blood T cells in healthy people across ages. One entry per CDR3 protein results from TCRdb running MiXCR on the 5' RACE reads. The repertoire consists of more than 1 million distinct CDR3 sequences, with more than 40% occurring once and the leading ten covering approximately 17%. Sample: blood. Source of these receptors: a woman aged 55-69 years in good health. Both conserved end residues are part of each CDR3. Each record gives: clone size, J gene, CDR3 length, V gene, D gene, CDR3 DNA, CDR3 protein. A D gene is named only where the DNA matches it firmly. Not all rows give a size; the values are once, few, many and, for expanded clones, a class.

size: few; J: TRBJ1-5; length: 14; V: TRBV12-5; D: -; DNA: TGTGCTAGTGGTTTGGGGGGTGGGGGAGGGCCCCAGCATTTT; CDR3: CASGLGGGGGPQHF
size: -; J: TRBJ2-3; length: 15; V: TRBV7-2; D: -; DNA: TGTGCCAGCAGCTTAGGATATACTACTACAGATACGCAGTATTTT; CDR3: CASSLGYTTTDTQYF
size: few; J: TRBJ1-4; length: 16; V: TRBV4-1; D: -; DNA: TGCGCCAGCAGCCAAGTGCAGGGCTTGACTAATGAAAAACTGTTTTTT; CDR3: CASSQVQGLTNEKLFF
size: few; J: TRBJ2-5; length: 13; V: TRBV28; D: -; DNA: TGTGCCAGCAGTTTGCCTACCGGGGAGACCCAGTACTTC; CDR3: CASSLPTGETQYF
size: few; J: TRBJ2-7; length: 13; V: TRBV4-2; D: -; DNA: TGTGCCAGCAGCCAAGATCGCTGGTACGAGCAGTACTTC; CDR3: CASSQDRWYEQYF
size: -; J: TRBJ2-3; length: 14; V: TRBV5-1; D: -; DNA: TGCGCCAGCAGCTTGACCTCCACCACAGATACGCAGTATTTT; CDR3: CASSLTSTTDTQYF
size: -; J: TRBJ2-6; length: 17; V: TRBV5-1; D: TRBD1; DNA: TGCGCCAGCAGCTTAAGGACAGGGGACTCTGGGGCCAACGTCCTGACTTTC; CDR3: CASSLRTGDSGANVLTF
size: -; J: TRBJ1-2; length: 12; V: TRBV6-1; D: -; DNA: TGTGCCAGCAGTGGAGGGGACGTTGGCTACACCTTC; CDR3: CASSGGDVGYTF
size: few; J: TRBJ2-7; length: 14; V: TRBV5-1; D: -; DNA: TGCGCCAGCAGCTTGAGCACTGAAACCTACGAGCAGTACTTC; CDR3: CASSLSTETYEQYF
size: -; J: TRBJ2-3; length: 15; V: TRBV11-2; D: TRBD1; DNA: TGTGCCAGCAGCCAGGGACAGGGACCCTTGGATACGCAGTATTTT; CDR3: CASSQGQGPLDTQYF
size: -; J: TRBJ2-1; length: 15; V: TRBV5-1; D: TRBD2; DNA: TGCGCCAGCAGCCGAGAGAGCGGGGGCTACAATGAGCAGTTCTTC; CDR3: CASSRESGGYNEQFF